The 8 T cell receptor beta chains listed next were all sequenced from one sample in a study of beta chain features in type 1 diabetes. The isolated RNA, all of it, was reverse transcribed, so expressed TCRB transcripts were what got sequenced. Using immunoSEQ multiplex PCR, the repertoire was profiled, and TCRdb retains in-frame clones only, with some absent. The sample holds 430,000 or so clones, approximately 10% seen once. Input material: naive CD4+ T cells from blood. These TCRs come from a woman between 18 and 30 years old in good health.

This sequence joins TRBV29-1 and TRBJ2-7; D ambiguous. Germline lookup yields CDR1 SQVTM and CDR2 ANQGSEA. V lost 5 bases, J lost 3 bases, and 20 bases lay in between. This CDR3 contains 15 residues. This chain's CDR3 is CSVRYTRQSFYEQYF. The CDR3 coding sequence is TGCAGCGTTCGTTACACCAGGCAATCCTTCTACGAGCAGTACTTC.

The rearrangement joins TRBV28 to TRBJ2-7; possibly TRBD1 or TRBD2 for D (5 bases each). Deletions cut 10 bases from V and 4 bases from J, with 17 bases between. CDR1 and CDR2 (germline): MDHEN, SYDVKM. This CDR3 is 13 amino acids long. CDR3 loop: CATNPGQSYEQYV. The CDR3 bases are TGTGCCACCAATCCGGGGCAGTCATACGAGCAGTACGTC.

As to this clone: Other DNA sequences in the same sample also yield this CDR3. V and J are TRBV20-1 and TRBJ2-5; a possible D gene is TRBD1 (6 bases). This CDR3 is built from 11 residues. Germline CDR1 and CDR2: DFQATT and SNEGSKA (reference sequence). The DNA for the CDR3 is TGCAGCCCCGGGCAGGGGGAGACCCAGTACTTC. This codes for CSPGQGETQYF.

This chain links TRBV9 with TRBJ2-6, with D perhaps being TRBD1 or TRBD2 (5 bases each). CDR3 length equals 14 residues. V lost 5 bases to trimming and J lost 2 bases, with 8 bases between them. Germline CDR1 SGDLS, CDR2 YYNGEE. CDR3 sequence: CASRKGPGANVLTF. DNA of the CDR3: TGTGCCAGCAGAAAGGGACCTGGGGCCAACGTCCTGACTTTC.

This clone was seen a few times. The chain employs TRBV5-6 and TRBJ2-1; D is unclear. V lost 4 bases, J lost 0 bases, and 14 bases lay in between. Germline loops: CDR1 SGHDT, CDR2 YYEEEE. This CDR3 is built from 16 residues. CDR3 sequence (DNA): TGTGCCAGCAGCCCTACCCCAGGCAACTCCTACAATGAGCAGTTCTTC. It is translated as CASSPTPGNSYNEQFF. Based on the CDR3 plus reference TRBV5-6 and TRBJ2-1, the full variable domain is DAGVTQSPTHLIKTRGQQVTLRCSPKSGHDTVSWYQQALGQGPQFIFQYYEEEERQRGNFPDRFSGHQFPNYSSELNVNALLLGDSALYLCASSPTPGNSYNEQFFGPGTRLTVL.

This clone has a handful of counts. The genes are TRBV5-1 and TRBJ2-3; D may correspond to TRBD1 or TRBD2 (5 bases each). The CDR3 contains 13 residues. Looked up from germline, CDR1 is SGHRS and CDR2 is YFSETQ. Trimming took 2 bases from V and 6 from J, leaving 10 bases between them. The CDR3 sequence: CASSFTGGDTQYF. The CDR3 coding sequence is TGCGCCAGCAGCTTCACAGGAGGTGATACGCAGTATTTT.

This sequence joins TRBV18 and TRBJ2-7; the D is unclear. The V end lost 1 base, the J end lost 2 bases, and 6 bases lay between the germline ends. CDR3 length: 13 amino acids. Germline V gene sequence: CDR1 KGHSH, CDR2 LQKENI. CDR3 bases: TGTGCCAGCTCACCACTCGGACCCTACGAGCAGTACTTC. Amino acid sequence: CASSPLGPYEQYF.

This clone was counted a few times. The J gene is TRBJ2-1, the V gene TRBV6-4, with 7 bases that match TRBD2. Trimming took 3 bases from V and 10 from J; bases not matched to a gene: 6. The CDR3 is 13 residues long. The V gene's germline CDR1 is MRHNA and CDR2 SNTAGT. CDR3 sequence reads: CASSEERGREQFF. As DNA, the CDR3 is TGTGCCAGCAGTGAGGAGCGGGGCCGCGAGCAGTTCTTC.